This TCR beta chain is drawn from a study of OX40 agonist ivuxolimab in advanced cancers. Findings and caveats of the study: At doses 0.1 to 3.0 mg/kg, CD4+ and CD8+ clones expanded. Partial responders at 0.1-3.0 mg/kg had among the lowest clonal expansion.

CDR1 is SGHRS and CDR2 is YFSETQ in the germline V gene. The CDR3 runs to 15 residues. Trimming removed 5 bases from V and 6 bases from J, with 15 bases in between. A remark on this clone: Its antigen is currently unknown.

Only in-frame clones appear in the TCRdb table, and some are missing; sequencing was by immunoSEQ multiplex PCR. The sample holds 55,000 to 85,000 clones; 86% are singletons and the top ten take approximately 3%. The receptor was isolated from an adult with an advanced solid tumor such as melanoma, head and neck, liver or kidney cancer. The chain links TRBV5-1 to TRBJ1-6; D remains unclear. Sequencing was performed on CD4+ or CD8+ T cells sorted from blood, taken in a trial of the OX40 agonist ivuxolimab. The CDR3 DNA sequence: TGCGCCAGCAGTATCCGGACGGCCGGTAATTCACCCCTCCACTTT. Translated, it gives CASSIRTAGNSPLHF. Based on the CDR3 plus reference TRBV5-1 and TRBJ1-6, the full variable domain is KAGVTQTPRYLIKTRGQQVTLSCSPISGHRSVSWYQQTPGQGLQFLFEYFSETQRNKGNFPGRFSGRQFSNSRSEMNVSTLELGDSALYLCASSIRTAGNSPLHFGNGTRLTVT.